A single sample is the source of the 9 T cell receptor beta chains below, sequenced in a study of blood T cell repertoires in COVID-19. Assay used: immunoSEQ multiplex PCR; TCRdb lists only in-frame clones, some missing. The profile shows about 76,000 clones, 80% to 90% of them singletons. The sample comprised peripheral blood. Receptor source: a woman aged 60-75 years with acute or convalescent COVID-19.

The rearrangement joins TRBV3-1 (or the pseudogene TRBV3-2) to TRBJ1-5, with D possibly being TRBD1 (6 bases). The V end was cut by 2 bases, the J end by 7 bases, with 12 bases between. The V gene's germline CDR1 is LGHDT and CDR2 YNNKEL (reference sequence). The CDR3 extends over 14 amino acids. CDR3 loop: CASSQLGARQPQHF. The CDR3 DNA reads TGTGCCAGCAGCCAACTGGGGGCGAGGCAGCCCCAGCATTTT.

A single count supports this clone. The chain couples TRBV24-1 to TRBJ2-1, with D hard to call. CDR1 is KGHDR, CDR2 SFDVKD, per germline. The CDR3 loop spans 12 amino acids. Trimming left V 6 bases short and J 5 bases short, with 7 bases between. CDR3 nucleotides: TGTGCCACCAGTACAATGGACAATGAGCAGTTCTTC. Its translation: CATSTMDNEQFF.

The chain employs TRBV5-1 and TRBJ2-2, with 9 bases aligning to TRBD1. This CDR3 has 16 amino acids. Losses at the gene ends were 1 base for V and 2 bases for J; bases not matched to a gene: 3. Germline values: CDR1 SGHRS, CDR2 YFSETQ. The CDR3 loop reads CASSLSGQGNTGELFF. The CDR3, as DNA: TGCGCCAGCAGCTTGTCGGGACAGGGTAACACCGGGGAGCTGTTTTTT. Based on the CDR3 plus reference TRBV5-1 and TRBJ2-2, the full variable domain is KAGVTQTPRYLIKTRGQQVTLSCSPISGHRSVSWYQQTPGQGLQFLFEYFSETQRNKGNFPGRFSGRQFSNSRSEMNVSTLELGDSALYLCASSLSGQGNTGELFFGEGSRLTVL.

The chain links TRBV28 to TRBJ2-2, with no clear D. Germline V gene lookup returns CDR1 MDHEN and CDR2 SYDVKM. V was pared by 7 bases and J by 5 bases, with 8 bases between. CDR3 length equals 12 residues. This CDR3 reads CASTPKTGELFF. CDR3 coding DNA: TGTGCCAGCACCCCTAAAACCGGGGAGCTGTTTTTT. Full variable domain (remainder filled in from reference TRBV28 and TRBJ2-2): DVKVTQSSRYLVKRTGEKVFLECVQDMDHENMFWYRQDPGLGLRLIYFSYDVKMKEKGDIPEGYSVSREKKERFSLILESASTNQTSMYLCASTPKTGELFFGEGSRLTVL.

The chain is built from TRBV24-1 and TRBJ2-5; a weak D match, TRBD1 (6 bases). The V gene's germline CDR1 is KGHDR and CDR2 SFDVKD. There are 15 residues in the CDR3. The V and J ends lost 6 bases and 2 bases respectively, with 15 bases between them. CDR3 region: CATSLVTGRQETQYF. CDR3 nucleotide sequence: TGTGCCACCAGTTTAGTCACAGGGCGGCAAGAGACCCAGTACTTC.

The J gene is TRBJ2-5, the V gene TRBV10-3; 7 bases agree with TRBD1. This CDR3 has 13 amino acids. The V gene's germline CDR1 is ENHRY and CDR2 SYGVKD. V trimming: 8 bases; J trimming: 5 bases; junction bases outside the gene matches: 8. The CDR3 loop is CAISRPGGETQYF. The DNA of the CDR3 is TGTGCCATCTCCCGGCCAGGGGGTGAGACCCAGTACTTC.

This clone was observed a few times. The chain combines TRBV30 with TRBJ1-1; TRBD1 aligns across 7 bases. CDR3 length equals 13 residues. CDR1 is GTSNPN and CDR2 is SVGIG in the germline V gene (reference sequence). The trim removed 5 bases at V and 5 bases at J, leaving 8 bases unmatched. CDR3 sequence: CAWVDRLGTEAFF. The DNA of the CDR3 is TGTGCCTGGGTGGACAGGCTCGGAACTGAAGCTTTCTTT.

This chain connects TRBV6-2 or TRBV6-3 to TRBJ2-7; D is uncertain. Between the trimmed V and J ends, which lost 2 bases and 2 bases, there was a span of 10 bases. This CDR3 has 14 residues. The germline CDR1 and CDR2 sequences are MNHEY and SVGEGT. In DNA, the CDR3 is TGTGCCAGCAGTTACCAACTGGGCACCTACGAGCAGTACGTC. It specifies CASSYQLGTYEQYV.

The CDR3 loop reads CAWSREETQYF. The CDR3 nucleotides are TGTGCCTGGAGTCGGGAAGAGACCCAGTACTTC. V and J are TRBV30 and TRBJ2-5; no clear D. Germline values: CDR1 GTSNPN, CDR2 SVGIG (reference sequence). This CDR3 comprises 11 residues. Trimming shortened V by 2 bases and J by 3 bases, and 4 bases separated the two germline ends. The full variable domain, completed using reference TRBV30 and TRBJ2-5, is SQTIHQWPATLVQPVGSPLSLECTVEGTSNPNLYWYRQAAGRGLQLLFYSVGIGQISSEVPQNLSASRPQDRQFILSSKKLLLSDSGFYLCAWSREETQYFGPGTRLLVL.